The subject of this entry is one T cell receptor (beta chain). The antigen is unknown. The CDR3 contains 14 residues. The V end was cut by 6 bases, the J end by 0 bases, with 11 bases between. In germline, CDR1 is SNHLY, CDR2 FYNNEI. Collection of blood occurred at baseline, at cycle 4 day 1, and at cycle 7 day 1. Generated by immunoSEQ multiplex PCR, the TCRdb table keeps only in-frame clones and is missing some. The table shows 45,000 to 65,000 clones, with around 84% occurring only once. The data were obtained in a study of OX40 agonist ivuxolimab in advanced cancers. Study-level findings and limits: Among the nonresponders, some also had low normalized T-cell clonal expansion.

This TCR came from an adult with an advanced solid tumor such as melanoma, head and neck, liver or kidney cancer. The chain is built from TRBV2 and TRBJ1-1, with D tentatively TRBD1 (6 bases). Sequencing was performed on CD4+ or CD8+ T cells sorted from blood, taken in a trial of the OX40 agonist ivuxolimab. CDR3 residues: CASRQDSMNTEAFF. The CDR3 DNA is TGTGCCAGCAGGCAGGACAGTATGAACACTGAAGCTTTCTTT.